Listed here are 10 T cell receptor beta chains from one sample, sequenced in a study of persistence of HIV-infected CD4 T cells. These receptors have no known antigen. Anti-CD3/anti-CD28 beads served as a nonspecific positive control stimulus. Sorting of responding CD4+ T cells relied on upregulated CD40 ligand together with CD69. Sequencing used immunoSEQ version 4 in survey mode. The protocol was immunoSEQ multiplex PCR, while the TCRdb copy is restricted to in-frame clones and leaves out a portion. The sample holds about 45,000 clones, 90% seen once. This material consisted of CD4+ T cells sorted from PBMCs after approximately 20-hour stimulation, taken from a patient who received antiretroviral therapy. Every receptor here comes from an adult woman with HIV who was CMV-seropositive.

This sequence joins TRBV5-6 and TRBJ1-6; TRBD1 matches at 9 bases. CDR3 length: 15 amino acids. The germline V gene has CDR1 SGHDT and CDR2 YYEEEE. Unmatched junction bases numbered 6, after V lost 2 bases and J lost 9 bases. DNA for the CDR3: TGTGCCAGCAGCTTTGGGGGACAGGGAAGTTCACCCCTCCACTTT. This codes for CASSFGGQGSSPLHF.

V is TRBV4-3 and J is TRBJ1-2; D is unresolved. Germline-derived CDR1 and CDR2 are LGHNA and YSLEER. The CDR3 is 13 residues long. The V end was cut by 0 bases, the J end by 5 bases, with 7 bases between. The CDR3 DNA follows: TGCGCCAGCAGCCAAGATTTAGGGTATGGCTACACCTTC. This codes for CASSQDLGYGYTF.

This chain connects TRBV7-9 to TRBJ2-2; D is perhaps TRBD2 (5 bases). The germline V gene encodes CDR1 SEHNR and CDR2 FQNEAQ (reference sequence). The CDR3 is made up of 14 amino acids. V was trimmed by 1 base and J by 5 bases, leaving 8 bases between them. In nucleotides, the CDR3 is TGTGCCAGCAGCTTAGTGCGAGGGACCGGGGAGCTGTTTTTT. It encodes CASSLVRGTGELFF.

The V call is TRBV19, the J call TRBJ1-1; 8 bases match TRBD1. Per the germline V gene, CDR1 is LNHDA and CDR2 is SQIVND (reference sequence). This CDR3 is 15 amino acids long. Trimming at V came to 6 bases and at J to 0 bases, leaving 6 bases not matched to a gene. The CDR3 sequence is CASSRQGPLNTEAFF. CDR3 DNA sequence: TGTGCCAGTAGCCGACAGGGGCCGTTGAACACTGAAGCTTTCTTT.

This chain's CDR3 is CASSLAGATDTQYF. The CDR3 DNA follows: TGTGCCAGCAGCTTAGCGGGGGCAACAGATACGCAGTATTTT. This chain joins TRBV9 and TRBJ2-3, with 9 bases identical to TRBD2. Germline trimming cut 4 bases from V and 3 bases from J; bases unmatched to any gene: 3. Germline CDR1 SGDLS, CDR2 YYNGEE. The CDR3 is 14 amino acids.

The rearrangement joins TRBV27 to TRBJ1-2, with D possibly matching TRBD1 (5 bases). The CDR3 runs 13 residues. Looked up from germline, CDR1 is MNHEY and CDR2 is SMNVEV (reference sequence). The V end lost 2 bases, the J end lost 5 bases, and 9 bases lay between the germline ends. The CDR3 protein is CASSLTTGYGYTF. CDR3 coding DNA: TGTGCCAGCAGTTTAACTACAGGATATGGCTACACCTTC.

The rearrangement uses TRBV2 and TRBJ2-3; perhaps TRBD1 as D (6 bases). Per germline, CDR1 SNHLY and CDR2 FYNNEI. The CDR3 spans 11 residues. V lost 8 bases to trimming and J lost 8 bases, with 11 bases between them. CDR3 residues: CASGQRGTQYF. The CDR3 DNA is TGTGCCAGCGGACAGCGAGGTACGCAGTATTTT.

V usage is TRBV15 and J usage is TRBJ1-1; no definite D call. This CDR3 contains 17 residues. V lost 3 bases and J 0 bases, leaving 17 bases between the germline ends. In germline, CDR1 is LNHNV, CDR2 YYDKDF (reference sequence). CDR3 in DNA: TGTGCCACCAGCAGCCAGGACCTACCCTCTCTGAACACTGAAGCTTTCTTT. Translation: CATSSQDLPSLNTEAFF.

The J gene is TRBJ1-3, the V gene TRBV5-1; tentative D call: TRBD1 (5 bases). The CDR3 spans 12 residues. The germline gives CDR1 SGHRS, CDR2 YFSETQ. Trimming removed 0 bases at V and 11 bases at J, with 9 bases between. This chain's CDR3 is CASSLDGGAIYF. The CDR3 bases are TGCGCCAGCAGCTTGGATGGGGGAGCCATATATTTT.

The V and J genes are TRBV4-1 and TRBJ2-7, with a weak D call TRBD2 (6 bases). The CDR3 consists of 17 residues. Germline V gene lookup returns CDR1 MGHRA and CDR2 YSYEKL. V lost 0 bases and J lost 3, with 18 bases in between. CDR3 DNA: TGCGCCAGCAGCCAAGATGTCCAGGCGGGAAGCAGCTACGAGCAGTACTTC. Its protein is CASSQDVQAGSSYEQYF.